This T cell receptor (beta chain) was obtained from a study of immune evolution from preneoplasia to lung adenocarcinoma. About the research overall: HLA loss of heterozygosity: less than 9% AIS, around 16% MIA, roughly 30% ADC, none AAH.

A remark on this clone: Its cognate antigen is unknown.

Using immunoSEQ multiplex PCR, the repertoire was profiled, and TCRdb retains in-frame clones only, with some absent. This table holds tens of thousands of clones, around 75% found once. The CDR3 covers 19 residues. Trimming removed 4 bases from V and 6 bases from J, with 30 bases in between. Germline-derived CDR1 and CDR2 are MNHNS and SASEGT. General study results and limits: Normal lung had highest clonality; later lesions appeared denser, more diverse. Compared with EGFR-mutant or double wild-type lesions, KRAS-mutant nodules were more clonal.

V and J are TRBV6-1 and TRBJ1-2; perhaps TRBD1 as D (5 bases). Sequenced input: FFPE invasive lung adenocarcinoma tissue. This TCR was sampled from a person aged 55-75 years with lung adenocarcinoma. The DNA of the CDR3 is TGTGCCAGCAGTGCCCGTCTAGGGGAGACTCTCCTGGGATATAATGGCTACACCTTC. This sequence encodes CASSARLGETLLGYNGYTF.